The rows below give T cell receptor beta chains drawn from one sample of a study of blood T cell repertoires in COVID-19. Some clones are missing from TCRdb's copy, which holds only in-frame ones; the method was immunoSEQ multiplex PCR. This table holds more than 150,000 clones, more than 80% found once. Source material: peripheral blood. These receptors were collected from a human donor in a cohort sampled during active COVID-19. The conserved cysteine and the conserved F or W are not part of the CDR3 here. Some rows mark clone size as missing; the rest say once, few, many or name a class of expanded clone.

v_gene	abundance	j_gene	CDR3aa
TRBV7-3	-	TRBJ2-1	ASSSPDRARDEQF
TRBV5-6	-	TRBJ1-1	ASSFSGTGFPEAF
TRBV6-6	-	TRBJ1-6	ASSPLAGTGGSSYNSPLH
TRBV6-5	-	TRBJ2-7	ASINRVREQY
TRBV21-1	-	TRBJ2-3	ASSKAQRQLGTQY
TRBV29-1	-	TRBJ1-1	SVVGNEAF
TRBV7-3	-	TRBJ2-2	ASSQGFVAGGNTGELF
TRBV14	-	TRBJ1-1	ASSQPGGTEAF
TRBV4-1	-	TRBJ1-6	ASSQRGSPLH
TRBV18	-	TRBJ2-7	ASSRGQSTYEQY
TRBV7-9	-	TRBJ2-7	ASSLSLYEQY
TRBV9	-	TRBJ1-1	ASSAGTGGNTEAF
TRBV9	-	TRBJ2-3	ASSVAGRSSTDTQY
TRBV7-9	-	TRBJ1-2	ASSAGTAYGYT
TRBV18	-	TRBJ2-2	ASSADQGFGTGELF
TRBV4-1	-	TRBJ1-1	ASSQESSGFGSHTEAF
TRBV2	-	TRBJ2-5	ASSELASGGRVQETQY
TRBV5-6	-	TRBJ1-3	ASSLYERGGGNTIY
TRBV14	once	TRBJ2-1	ASSHIAGGTYNEQF
TRBV11-3	-	TRBJ2-7	ASSPTSGGYEQY
TRBV2	-	TRBJ2-7	ASSEAEGDGEQY
TRBV7-9	-	TRBJ2-1	ASVSTQYYNEQF
TRBV11-1	-	TRBJ1-2	ASSRQVGYGYT
TRBV11-2	few	TRBJ2-2	ASSLPTGGSTGELF